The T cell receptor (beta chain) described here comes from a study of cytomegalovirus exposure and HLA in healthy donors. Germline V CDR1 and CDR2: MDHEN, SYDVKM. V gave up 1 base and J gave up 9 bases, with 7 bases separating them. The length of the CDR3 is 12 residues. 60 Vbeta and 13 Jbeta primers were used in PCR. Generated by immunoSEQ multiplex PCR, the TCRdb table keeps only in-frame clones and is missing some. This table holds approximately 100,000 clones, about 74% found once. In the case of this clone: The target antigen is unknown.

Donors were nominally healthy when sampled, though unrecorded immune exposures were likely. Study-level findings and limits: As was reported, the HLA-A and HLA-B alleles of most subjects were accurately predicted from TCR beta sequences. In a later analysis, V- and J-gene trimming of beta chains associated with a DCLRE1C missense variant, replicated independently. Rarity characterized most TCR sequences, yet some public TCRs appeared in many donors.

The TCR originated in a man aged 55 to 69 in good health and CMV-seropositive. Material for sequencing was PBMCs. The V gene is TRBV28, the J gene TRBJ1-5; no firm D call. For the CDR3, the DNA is TGTGCCAGCAGTTTATTGGGGAGGCCCCAGCATTTT. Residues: CASSLLGRPQHF.